One sample yielded the 7 T cell receptor beta chains listed below, sequenced in a study of CD8 T cells in ankylosing spondylitis (dated by TCRdb to between 2016 and 2019). Receptors were amplified or captured by 5' RACE. The sequencer was an Illumina HiSeq 2500. The raw public data were reprocessed by TCRdb itself: fastp quality trimming at Q25, MiXCR clonotype calling, in-frame beta chains only. All rows with the same CDR3 protein become a single entry with the most common DNA and genes. This sample gives tens of thousands of distinct CDR3 sequences in total; 4% of them show up just once. The ten largest make up roughly 4.2% of the sample. The source material was blood, either unsorted or a sorted T cell fraction (not recorded which). The receptor set was obtained from a female donor with ankylosing spondylitis or in good health (not recorded which).

In this sample, this clonotype turned up many times. CDR3 region: CASSVGRGLQETQYF. The CDR3 bases are TGTGCCAGCAGCGTAGGAAGGGGGCTTCAAGAGACCCAGTACTTC. J is TRBJ2-5 and V is TRBV9; 7 nucleotides match TRBD1. The CDR3 has 15 amino acids. Germline V gives CDR1 SGDLS, CDR2 YYNGEE. V was pared by 0 bases and J by 2 bases, with 4 bases of the junction left unmatched.

This clonotype came up many times. This chain uses TRBV9 with TRBJ1-1; D is uncertain. The CDR3 has 13 amino acids. Germline loops: CDR1 SGDLS, CDR2 YYNGEE. Trimming pared 4 bases from V and 2 bases from J, leaving 9 bases between. The CDR3 is CASSLNSNTEAFF. DNA for the CDR3: TGTGCCAGCAGCCTCAACAGTAACACTGAAGCTTTCTTT. Combining the CDR3 with reference TRBV9 and TRBJ1-1 gives the whole variable domain DSGVTQTPKHLITATGQRVTLRCSPRSGDLSVYWYQQSLDQGLQFLIQYYNGEERAKGNILERFSAQQFPDLHSELNLSSLELGDSALYFCASSLNSNTEAFFGQGTRLTVV.

This clonotype was observed many times. The V and J genes are TRBV9 and TRBJ1-1; D may be TRBD1 (6 bases). The germline V gene encodes CDR1 SGDLS and CDR2 YYNGEE. CDR3 length: 15 amino acids. Trimming removed 4 bases from V and 7 bases from J, with 20 bases in between. The CDR3: CASSLTDSLRGEAFF. The CDR3 region has the DNA TGTGCCAGCAGCTTAACGGACAGTTTAAGGGGTGAAGCTTTCTTT.

In its sample, this clonotype was seen many times. This chain joins TRBV9 and TRBJ2-2; 15 positions agree with TRBD2. The length of the CDR3 is 16 residues. Germline-derived CDR1 and CDR2 are SGDLS and YYNGEE. V shed 4 bases and J 5 bases; nucleotides not matched to a gene: 3. The CDR3 sequence is CASSPGLAGGTGELFF. The CDR3 DNA is TGTGCCAGCAGCCCCGGACTAGCGGGGGGGACCGGGGAGCTGTTTTTT.

In this sample, this clonotype turned up many times. The chain carries TRBV9 and TRBJ2-6; no clear D gene. The germline gives CDR1 SGDLS, CDR2 YYNGEE. V gave up 2 bases and J gave up 4 bases, with 4 bases separating them. The CDR3 is 13 residues long. As DNA, the CDR3 is TGTGCCAGCAGCGTTACAGGGGCCAACGTCCTGACTTTC. This sequence encodes CASSVTGANVLTF.

There are many counts of this clonotype. The chain has TRBV9 and TRBJ2-1; 9 nucleotides match TRBD1. V shed 1 base and J 5 bases; nucleotides not matched to a gene: 1. CDR3 size: 14 residues. Germline loops: CDR1 SGDLS, CDR2 YYNGEE. Here the CDR3 reads CASSVRQGDNEQFF. Written as DNA, the CDR3 is TGTGCCAGCAGCGTACGACAGGGGGACAATGAGCAGTTCTTC.

This clonotype was counted ten times or more. The chain employs TRBV9 and TRBJ1-4; D gene unclear. CDR3 size: 14 residues. The V gene lost 0 bases and the J gene lost 6 bases, with 9 bases spanning the gap. Germline V CDR1 and CDR2: SGDLS, YYNGEE. The CDR3 bases are TGTGCCAGCAGCGTAGGGACCGATGATGAAAAACTGTTTTTT. This sequence encodes CASSVGTDDEKLFF.